This TCR beta chain comes out of a study of metastatic and nonmetastatic thyroid tumors. General study findings and limits: It was reported that TCR beta diversity was significantly higher in malignant thyroid tumors than benign nodules, in blood and tumor.

Remarks on this clone: Its cognate antigen is unknown. One end of the junction does not line up with germline, which may come from a read error.

TCRdb re-clonotyped the PCR reads through MiXCR. The sample yields around 40,000 clones, 25% to 30% seen once. Treatment of any kind had been given to no patient before thyroid surgery. The germline CDR1 and CDR2 sequences are MNHNS and SASEGT. The CDR3 totals 12 residues. The receptor was derived from a female donor with papillary thyroid cancer or a benign thyroid nodule (not recorded which). Some clones in this sample may be carry-over from other donors' samples. The V gene is TRBV6-1, the J gene TRBJ1-1; D ambiguous. Sequencing was done on a sample of blood. CDR3 nucleotides: TGTGCCAGCATCGGAGGTGAAACTGAATCTTTCTTT. The encoded protein is CASIGGETESFF.